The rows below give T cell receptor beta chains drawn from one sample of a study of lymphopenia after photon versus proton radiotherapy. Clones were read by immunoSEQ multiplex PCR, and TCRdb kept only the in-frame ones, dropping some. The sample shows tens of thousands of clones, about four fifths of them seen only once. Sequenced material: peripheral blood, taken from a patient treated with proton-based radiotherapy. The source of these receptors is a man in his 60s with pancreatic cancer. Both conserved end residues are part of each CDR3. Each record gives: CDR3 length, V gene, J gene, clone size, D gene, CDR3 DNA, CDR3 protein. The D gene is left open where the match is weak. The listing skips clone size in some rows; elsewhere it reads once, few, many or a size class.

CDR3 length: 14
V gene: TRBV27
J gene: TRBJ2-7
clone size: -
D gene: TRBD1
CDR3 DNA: TGTGCCAGCAGTCGGGACAGGGGGCTCGACGAGCAGTACTTC
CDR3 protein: CASSRDRGLDEQYF

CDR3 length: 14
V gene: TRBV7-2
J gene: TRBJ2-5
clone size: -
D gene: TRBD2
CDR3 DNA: TGTGCCAGCAGCTCAGCCAACGGACTAGCGGAGTTGTACTTC
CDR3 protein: CASSSANGLAELYF

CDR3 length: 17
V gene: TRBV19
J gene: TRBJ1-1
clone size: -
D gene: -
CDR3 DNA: TGTGCCAGTAGTAGAAGGGCAGGTAATTCTATGAACACTGAAGCTTTCTTT
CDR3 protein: CASSRRAGNSMNTEAFF

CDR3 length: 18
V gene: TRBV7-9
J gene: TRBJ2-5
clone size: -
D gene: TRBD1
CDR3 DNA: TGTGCCAGCAGCTTAATAAGGACAGGCAGAAAACCCGAAGAGACCCAGTACTTC
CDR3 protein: CASSLIRTGRKPEETQYF

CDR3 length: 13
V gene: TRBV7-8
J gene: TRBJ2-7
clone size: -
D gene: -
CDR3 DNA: TGTGCCAGCAGCCGTCGACAGGGAGGTGAGCAGTACTTC
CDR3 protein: CASSRRQGGEQYF

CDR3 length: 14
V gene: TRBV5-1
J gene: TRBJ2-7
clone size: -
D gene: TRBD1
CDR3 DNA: TGCGCCAGCAGCTTGGGACAGGGCATCTACGAGCAGTACTTC
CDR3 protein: CASSLGQGIYEQYF

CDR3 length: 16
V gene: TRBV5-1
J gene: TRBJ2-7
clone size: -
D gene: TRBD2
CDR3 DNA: TGCGCCAGCAGCCTATGGAGCGGGGGAACCACCTACGAGCAGTACTTC
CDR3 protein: CASSLWSGGTTYEQYF

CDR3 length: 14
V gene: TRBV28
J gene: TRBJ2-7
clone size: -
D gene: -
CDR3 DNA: TGTGCCAGCCGAGCGGTAGCGAGCTTCTACGAGCAGTACTTC
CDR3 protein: CASRAVASFYEQYF

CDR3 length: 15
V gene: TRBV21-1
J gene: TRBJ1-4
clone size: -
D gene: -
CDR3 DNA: TGTGCCACCAGGCCGTTGCAGGGACAGAATGAAAAACTGTTTTTT
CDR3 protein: CATRPLQGQNEKLFF

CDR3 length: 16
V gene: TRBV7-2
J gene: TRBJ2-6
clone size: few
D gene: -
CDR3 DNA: TGTGCCAGCAGCCCTCGTGGGACCGCTGGGGCCAACGTCCTGACTTTC
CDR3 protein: CASSPRGTAGANVLTF

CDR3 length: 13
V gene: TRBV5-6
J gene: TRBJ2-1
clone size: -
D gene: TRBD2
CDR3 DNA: TGTGCCAGCAGCTTGGGACTAGCGGGGGAATGGTTCTTC
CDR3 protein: CASSLGLAGEWFF

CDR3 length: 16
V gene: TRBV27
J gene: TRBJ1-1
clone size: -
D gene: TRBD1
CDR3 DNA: TGTGCCAGCACCTCAGGGGGCGCGGGATTGAACACTGAAGCTTTCTTT
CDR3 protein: CASTSGGAGLNTEAFF

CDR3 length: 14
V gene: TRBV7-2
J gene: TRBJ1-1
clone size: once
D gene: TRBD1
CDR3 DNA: TGTGCCAGCAGCGCCCGACAGGGAATCTCTGAAGCTTTCTTT
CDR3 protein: CASSARQGISEAFF

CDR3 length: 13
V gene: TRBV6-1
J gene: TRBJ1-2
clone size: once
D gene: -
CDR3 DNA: TGTGCCAGCAGTGTTACAGGGTCTGGTGGCTACACCTTC
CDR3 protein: CASSVTGSGGYTF

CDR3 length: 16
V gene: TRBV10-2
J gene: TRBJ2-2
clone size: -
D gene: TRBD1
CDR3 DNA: TGCGCCAGCAGTGAGTCCTCCGGGACAGGGGTGCGGGAGCTGTTTTTT
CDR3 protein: CASSESSGTGVRELFF

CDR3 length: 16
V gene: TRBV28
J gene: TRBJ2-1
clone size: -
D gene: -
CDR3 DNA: TGTGCCAGCAGGCTCAACCGGGACTCTATTCACAATGAGCAGTTCTTC
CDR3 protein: CASRLNRDSIHNEQFF

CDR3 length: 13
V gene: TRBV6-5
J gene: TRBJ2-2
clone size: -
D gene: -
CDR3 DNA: TGTGCCAGCAAAGTTAAAGGGGCCGGGGAGCTGTTTTTT
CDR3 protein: CASKVKGAGELFF

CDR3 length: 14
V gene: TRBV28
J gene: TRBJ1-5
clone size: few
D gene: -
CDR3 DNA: TGTGCCAGCAGTAATACAGGTACCAATCAGCCCCAGCATTTT
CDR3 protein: CASSNTGTNQPQHF

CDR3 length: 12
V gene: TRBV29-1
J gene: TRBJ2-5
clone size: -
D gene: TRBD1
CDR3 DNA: TGCAGCGGGGGACAGGGTTCAGGCACCCAGTACTTC
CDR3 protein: CSGGQGSGTQYF

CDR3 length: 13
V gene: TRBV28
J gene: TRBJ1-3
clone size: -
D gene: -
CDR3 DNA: TGTGCCAGCAGCCCCCTCGGAGGGCACACCATATATTTT
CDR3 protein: CASSPLGGHTIYF

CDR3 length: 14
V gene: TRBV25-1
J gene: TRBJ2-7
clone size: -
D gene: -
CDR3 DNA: TGTGCCAGCAGGAACTCGGGTGAGGGCTACGAGCAGTACTTC
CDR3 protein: CASRNSGEGYEQYF

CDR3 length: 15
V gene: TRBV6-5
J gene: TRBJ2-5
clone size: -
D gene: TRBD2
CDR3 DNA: TGTGCCAGCACCCATAGTAGCGGGAGTCAGGAGACCCAGTACTTC
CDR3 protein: CASTHSSGSQETQYF

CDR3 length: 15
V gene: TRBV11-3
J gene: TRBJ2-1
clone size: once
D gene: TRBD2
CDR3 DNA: TGTGCCAGCAGCTTAGGGCTAGCGGGGGAGTATGAGCAGTTCTTC
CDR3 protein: CASSLGLAGEYEQFF

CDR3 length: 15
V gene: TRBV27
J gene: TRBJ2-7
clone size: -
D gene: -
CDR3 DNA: TGTGCCAGCAGTTTCTACAGGGGAGGCTCCTACGAGCAGTACTTC
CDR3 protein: CASSFYRGGSYEQYF

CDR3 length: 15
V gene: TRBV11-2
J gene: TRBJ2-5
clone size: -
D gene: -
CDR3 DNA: TGTGCCAGCAGCTTACACAGGGTGGGGGTAGAGACCCAGTACTTC
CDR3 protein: CASSLHRVGVETQYF

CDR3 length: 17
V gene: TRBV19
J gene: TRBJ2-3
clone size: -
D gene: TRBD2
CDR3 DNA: TGTGCCAGTAGCCCTGCGCGGACTAGCAGAAATATAGATACGCAGTATTTT
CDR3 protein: CASSPARTSRNIDTQYF

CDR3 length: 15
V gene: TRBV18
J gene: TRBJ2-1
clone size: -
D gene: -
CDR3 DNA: TGTGCCAGCTCACCACTAGGGAGGAGAGGGAATGAGCAGTTCTTC
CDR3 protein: CASSPLGRRGNEQFF

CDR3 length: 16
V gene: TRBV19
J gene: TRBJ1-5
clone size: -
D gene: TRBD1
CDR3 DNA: TGTGCCAGTAGTATGGAGACAGGGGTAGGCAATCAGCCCCAGCATTTT
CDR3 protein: CASSMETGVGNQPQHF

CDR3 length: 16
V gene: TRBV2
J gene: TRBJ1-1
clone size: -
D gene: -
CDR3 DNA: TGTGCCAGCAGTGAAGGTGGGGGGCAAATTGGAGGTGAAGCTTTCTTT
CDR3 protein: CASSEGGGQIGGEAFF

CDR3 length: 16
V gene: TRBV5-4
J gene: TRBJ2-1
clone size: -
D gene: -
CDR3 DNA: TGTGCCAGCAGCACCGGGACTCCGGGGACTTACAATGAGCAGTTCTTC
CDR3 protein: CASSTGTPGTYNEQFF

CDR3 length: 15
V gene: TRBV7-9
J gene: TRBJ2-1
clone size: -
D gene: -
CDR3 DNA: TGTGCCAGCAGCTCCAGGGGGGGTCTGGTCAATGAGCAGTTCTTC
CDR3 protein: CASSSRGGLVNEQFF

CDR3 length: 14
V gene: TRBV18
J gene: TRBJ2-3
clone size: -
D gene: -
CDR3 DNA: TGTGCCAGCTCATCGCTCCCTCGCACAGATACGCAGTATTTT
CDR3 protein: CASSSLPRTDTQYF

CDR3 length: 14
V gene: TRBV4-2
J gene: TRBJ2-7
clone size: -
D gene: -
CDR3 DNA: TGTGCCAGCAGCCAAGGAGGGAGTGGGTACGAGCAGTACTTC
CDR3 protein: CASSQGGSGYEQYF

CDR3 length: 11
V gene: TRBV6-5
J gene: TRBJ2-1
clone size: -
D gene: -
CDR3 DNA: TGTGCCAGCAGTTGGGACCATGAGCAGTTCTTC
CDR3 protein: CASSWDHEQFF

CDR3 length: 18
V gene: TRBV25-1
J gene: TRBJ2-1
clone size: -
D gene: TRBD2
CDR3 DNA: TGTGCCAGCAGTGACCCGGGGGGGAGGGGCTCGAGGGGCAATGAGCAGTTCTTC
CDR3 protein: CASSDPGGRGSRGNEQFF

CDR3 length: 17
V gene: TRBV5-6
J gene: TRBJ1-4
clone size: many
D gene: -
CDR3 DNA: TGTGCCAGCAGCTTGGGACTTGGGGGGCGCTTCAATGAAAAACTGTTTTTT
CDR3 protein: CASSLGLGGRFNEKLFF

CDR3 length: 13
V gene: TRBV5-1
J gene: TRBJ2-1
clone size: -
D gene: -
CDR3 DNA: TGCGCCAGCAGCTTGTTTGGTCTATCTGAGCAGTTCTTC
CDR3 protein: CASSLFGLSEQFF